The present entry profiles one TCR beta chain with its context. Its antigen is still unknown. This entry belongs to a study of cytomegalovirus exposure and HLA in healthy donors. The PCR ran on 60 Vbeta and 13 Jbeta primers. Libraries were prepared by immunoSEQ multiplex PCR; TCRdb keeps only in-frame clonotypes and omits some of them. The sample lists some 160,000 clones, around three quarters occurring once. Per the germline V gene, CDR1 is SEHNR and CDR2 is FQNEAQ (reference sequence). CDR3 length equals 14 residues. Trimming cost V 4 bases and J 4 bases, with 13 bases left between them. Study observations and caveats: Data from an earlier analysis indicated that most TCR beta V segments were productive either about 90% or about 30% of the time. It was reported that TCR beta sequences correctly inferred the HLA-A and HLA-B alleles for most subjects.

The sample was PBMCs. This chain joins TRBV7-9 and TRBJ1-2, with unresolved D. This TCR was sampled from a woman aged 25-40 years in good health and CMV-seronegative. The CDR3 protein is CASSYTEKSYGYTF. CDR3 nucleotide sequence: TGTGCCAGCAGCTATACAGAGAAGTCCTATGGCTACACCTTC.